Listed here are 27 T cell receptor beta chains from one sample, sequenced in a study of T-cell reconstitution after alpha-beta-depleted transplantation in children. Preparation of the TCRbeta library involved a method that used unique molecular identifiers. TCRdb analysed the PCR reads with MiXCR anew, one entry per CDR3 protein. Of about 600,000 distinct CDR3 sequences listed, about 10% are singletons. This specimen consisted of PBMCs from the stem cell graft donor, obtained from the stem cell graft. The receptor set was obtained from a human donor who donated a stem cell graft to a child with acute myeloid leukemia.

This clonotype was recorded at least ten times. This sequence joins TRBV6-1 and TRBJ2-7; 9 bases align to TRBD2. CDR3 length: 16 amino acids. The V gene's germline CDR1 is MNHNS and CDR2 SASEGT. J was trimmed by 1 base and V by 5 bases; bases with no gene match: 9. CDR3 nucleotides: TGTGCCAGCAGTCGCCCCGCGACTAGCGGTTCCTACGAGCAGTACTTC. This encodes CASSRPATSGSYEQYF.

The table lists this clonotype with a few counts. The V call is TRBV6-1, the J call TRBJ1-2, with D possibly TRBD1 on 6 matching bases. Trimming left V 5 bases short and J 1 base short, with 14 bases between. Germline V gene lookup returns CDR1 MNHNS and CDR2 SASEGT. The CDR3 sequence is 15 residues long. CDR3 sequence reads: CASSHKGGYNYGYTF. The CDR3 DNA reads as TGTGCCAGCAGTCATAAGGGGGGCTATAACTATGGCTACACCTTC.

The chain links TRBV25-1 to TRBJ2-3, with TRBD2 matching 14 bases. With 3 bases clipped from V and 2 bases from J, the junction kept 4 bases outside the gene matches. Germline V gene data show CDR1 as MGHDK and CDR2 as SYGVNS. CDR3 size: 17 residues. As DNA, the CDR3 is TGTGCCAGCAGTGAGTGGACTAGCGGGAGGAACACAGATACGCAGTATTTT. Its protein product is CASSEWTSGRNTDTQYF.

This clonotype was seen a few times. The chain uses TRBV10-3 and TRBJ1-3; D gene ambiguous. The germline gives CDR1 ENHRY, CDR2 SYGVKD. Trimming cost V 4 bases and J 0 bases, with 10 bases left between them. This CDR3 is 15 amino acids long. The CDR3 DNA sequence: TGTGCCATCAGTGGCACGGGCAGCTCTGGAAACACCATATATTTT. Translating it yields CAISGTGSSGNTIYF.

V is TRBV12-3 or TRBV12-4 and J is TRBJ1-2; TRBD1 matches 10 bases. The CDR3 has 15 amino acids. Germline trimming cut 7 bases from V and 3 bases from J; bases unmatched to any gene: 8. The CDR3 loop is CASNGRDRGYYGYTF. Written as DNA, the CDR3 is TGTGCCAGCAACGGCCGGGACAGGGGTTACTATGGCTACACCTTC.

This clonotype has a count of ten or more. This chain uses TRBV6-2 or TRBV6-3 with TRBJ2-3; D is unclear. The CDR3 has 14 residues. Germline assignment: CDR1 MNHEY and CDR2 SVGEGT. Trimming left V 6 bases short and J 5 bases short, with 15 bases between. This CDR3 reads CASSRPSHGDTQYF. The CDR3 nucleotides read TGTGCCAGCAGCCGCCCTTCGCACGGAGATACGCAGTATTTT.

The chain recombines TRBV20-1 with TRBJ2-7; perhaps TRBD1 as D (6 bases). Germline CDR1 DFQATT, CDR2 SNEGSKA (reference sequence). Trimming shortened V by 0 bases and J by 0 bases, and 12 bases separated the two germline ends. The CDR3 covers 15 residues. The CDR3 spells CSARDSQGSSYEQYF. The CDR3 nucleotides are TGCAGTGCTAGAGATAGCCAGGGGTCCTCCTACGAGCAGTACTTC.

The table lists this clonotype with a few counts. This chain uses TRBV6-1 with TRBJ2-3, with TRBD2 matching 7 bases. Per germline, CDR1 MNHNS and CDR2 SASEGT. The CDR3 has 15 amino acids. Trimming cost V 5 bases and J 2 bases; bases outside gene matches: 7. The CDR3 is CASSPRGDLTDTQYF. The CDR3 nucleotides read TGTGCCAGCAGTCCACGGGGGGACCTCACAGATACGCAGTATTTT.

This clonotype was seen many times. The chain links TRBV7-3 to TRBJ2-3, with D possibly being TRBD1 (6 bases). The CDR3 extends over 14 amino acids. Trimming pared 5 bases from V and 4 bases from J, leaving 13 bases between. CDR1 is SGHTA and CDR2 is FQGTGA in the germline V gene. CDR3 amino acids: CASSPDSAPDTQYF. As DNA, the CDR3 is TGTGCCAGCAGCCCGGACAGCGCCCCAGATACGCAGTATTTT.

The chain joins TRBV14 to TRBJ1-2, with D uncertain. CDR3 length: 16 amino acids. From germline, CDR1 is SGHDN and CDR2 FVKESK. Trimming left V 4 bases short and J 2 bases short, with 17 bases between. The CDR3 bases are TGTGCCAGCAGCCCCGAAGGCGGGGTTTGGAACTATGGCTACACCTTC. Encoded protein: CASSPEGGVWNYGYTF.

There are many counts of this clonotype. This rearrangement joins TRBV4-2 to TRBJ2-1; 7 bases match TRBD2. Per the germline V gene, CDR1 is LGHNA and CDR2 is YNFKEQ. Unmatched junction bases numbered 14, after V lost 4 bases and J lost 5 bases. The CDR3 loop spans 17 amino acids. CDR3 amino acids: CASSPGILSGGNNEQFF. In DNA, the CDR3 is TGTGCCAGCAGCCCAGGGATTCTATCGGGAGGAAACAATGAGCAGTTCTTC.

The chain employs TRBV7-3 and TRBJ2-7; D may match TRBD1 or TRBD2 (6 bases each). CDR1 SGHTA and CDR2 FQGTGA come from the germline V gene. The V gene lost 5 bases and the J gene lost 0 bases, with 20 bases spanning the gap. The CDR3 loop spans 17 amino acids. The CDR3 loop reads CASSPPGDWSSSYEQYF. In DNA form, the CDR3 reads TGTGCCAGCAGCCCCCCAGGGGACTGGTCTAGCTCCTACGAGCAGTACTTC. Complete variable domain (other parts from reference TRBV7-3 and TRBJ2-7): GAGVSQTPSNKVTEKGKYVELRCDPISGHTALYWYRQSLGQGPEFLIYFQGTGAADDSGLPNDRFFAVRPEGSVSTLKIQRTERGDSAVYLCASSPPGDWSSSYEQYFGPGTRLTVT.

This clonotype was detected a few times. The chain has TRBV5-1 and TRBJ2-3, with D hard to call. The germline CDR1 and CDR2 sequences are SGHRS and YFSETQ. The germline V and J ends were trimmed by 0 bases and 4 bases, with 15 bases remaining between them. CDR3 size: 16 residues. The CDR3 nucleotides read TGCGCCAGCAGCTTGGATTTAGGACGATTAGCAGATACGCAGTATTTT. Residues: CASSLDLGRLADTQYF.

In its sample, this clonotype was seen a few times. V and J are TRBV7-2 and TRBJ2-1, with D perhaps being TRBD1 or TRBD2 (5 bases each). Germline V CDR1 and CDR2: SGHTA, FQGNSA. V was shortened by 5 bases and J by 8 bases, with 22 bases between the two germline ends. The CDR3 covers 16 residues. The CDR3 region has the DNA TGTGCCAGCAGCCGTGGGACCTACCGGGCCGAGGATGAGCAGTTCTTC. This codes for CASSRGTYRAEDEQFF. Variable domain in full (rest from reference TRBV7-2 and TRBJ2-1): GAGVSQSPSNKVTEKGKDVELRCDPISGHTALYWYRQSLGQGLEFLIYFQGNSAPDKSGLPSDRFSAERTGGSVSTLTIQRTQQEDSAVYLCASSRGTYRAEDEQFFGPGTRLTVL.

This clonotype showed up many times. The chain links TRBV5-1 to TRBJ2-5, with D unresolved. With 3 bases removed from V and 5 bases from J, the gap between germline ends came to 14 bases. The CDR3 is 14 amino acids. Germline CDR1 is SGHRS and CDR2 is YFSETQ. For the CDR3, the DNA is TGCGCCAGCAGCTACCAGGACCCCGCGGAGACCCAGTACTTC. Protein sequence: CASSYQDPAETQYF.

This clonotype has a count of ten or more. The chain couples TRBV7-2 to TRBJ1-2; TRBD1 aligns across 8 bases. The CDR3 has 14 amino acids. CDR1 and CDR2 (germline): SGHTA, FQGNSA. The trim removed 3 bases at V and 8 bases at J, leaving 8 bases unmatched. The CDR3 is CASSFLGTGVGYTF. Written as DNA, the CDR3 is TGTGCCAGCAGCTTCTTAGGGACAGGAGTAGGCTACACCTTC.

This clonotype was picked up many times. This chain links TRBV5-1 with TRBJ2-4; D is unresolved. Germline-derived CDR1 and CDR2 are SGHRS and YFSETQ. V shed 0 bases and J shed 0 bases, with 16 bases lying between them. This CDR3 is built from 18 residues. CDR3 sequence reads: CASSLAPLPTIAKNIQYF. As DNA, the CDR3 is TGCGCCAGCAGCTTGGCCCCTCTACCGACCATAGCCAAAAACATTCAGTACTTC.

The chain recombines TRBV20-1 with TRBJ1-6; 7 bases are shared with TRBD1. This CDR3 has 17 residues. Germline lookup yields CDR1 DFQATT and CDR2 SNEGSKA (reference sequence). The ends lost 3 bases at V and 7 bases at J; junction bases unmatched: 15. The CDR3 spells CSARAFLGQGVNSPLHF. CDR3 sequence (DNA): TGCAGTGCTAGGGCTTTCTTGGGCCAGGGGGTAAATTCACCCCTCCACTTT.

Notes on this clonotype: One end of the junction fails to match germline, which may point to a read error. The V call is TRBV24-1, the J call TRBJ2-5; D might be TRBD2 (6 bases). The CDR3 spans 14 residues. Per the germline V gene, CDR1 is KGHDR and CDR2 is SFDVKD. The CDR3 spells CATSEGGTSETEYF. The DNA for the CDR3 is TGTGCCACCAGTGAGGGCGGGACCAGTGAGACCGAGTACTTC.

This clonotype was observed at least ten times. The gene calls are TRBV19 and TRBJ2-7; D remains ambiguous. The V end lost 5 bases, the J end lost 0 bases, and 8 bases lay between the germline ends. Germline lookup yields CDR1 LNHDA and CDR2 SQIVND (reference sequence). This CDR3 region has 13 residues. The CDR3 is CASSRLSSYEQYF. CDR3 sequence (DNA): TGTGCCAGTAGTCGGCTTAGCTCCTACGAGCAGTACTTC.

This clonotype has only a few counts. The genes are TRBV28 and TRBJ2-7, with 8 nucleotides matching TRBD2. This CDR3 spans 13 amino acids. V lost 11 bases and J lost 4; bases outside the gene matches: 10. Germline CDR1 reads MDHEN; CDR2 reads SYDVKM. In DNA, the CDR3 is TGTGCCTACGGACGGGAGGGCCCTTACGAGCAGTACTTC. Translation gives CAYGREGPYEQYF.

This clonotype was picked up a small number of times. The V call is TRBV6-5, the J call TRBJ1-1; D not certain. Germline CDR1 MNHEY, CDR2 SVGAGI. The V end was cut by 2 bases, the J end by 0 bases, with 7 bases between. This CDR3 region has 14 residues. This chain's CDR3 is CASSYPDLNTEAFF. The CDR3 DNA is TGTGCCAGCAGTTACCCGGATCTGAACACTGAAGCTTTCTTT.

This rearrangement joins TRBV18 to TRBJ2-1; a weak D match, TRBD2 (5 bases). CDR1 and CDR2 from the germline V gene are KGHSH and LQKENI. Deletions cut 4 bases from V and 5 bases from J, with 9 bases between. This CDR3 comprises 13 residues. CDR3 nucleotides: TGTGCCAGCTCACTGACCGGGGACAATGAGCAGTTCTTC. Its translation: CASSLTGDNEQFF.

In this sample, this clonotype turned up many times. V gene TRBV12-3 or TRBV12-4 combines with J gene TRBJ1-1, with D possibly TRBD1 on 6 matching bases. The V end was cut by 2 bases, the J end by 10 bases, with 14 bases between. The CDR3 length is 13 residues. DNA of the CDR3: TGTGCCAGCAGTTTAAATCCTCTCAGGGGAGCTTTCTTT. It yields the protein CASSLNPLRGAFF.

For the CDR3, the DNA is TGTGCCACGGACGAGAACAGATCCTACGAGCAGTACTTC. It translates to CATDENRSYEQYF. The chain has TRBV6-1 and TRBJ2-7; D unclear. Germline lookup yields CDR1 MNHNS and CDR2 SASEGT. CDR3 size: 13 residues. V gave up 10 bases and J gave up 1 base, with 14 bases separating them.

The rearrangement links TRBV3-1 to TRBJ2-1; D gene uncertain. Per the germline V gene, CDR1 is LGHDT and CDR2 is YNNKEL (reference sequence). This CDR3 contains 15 residues. V lost 6 bases and J lost 0, with 12 bases in between. The DNA for the CDR3 is TGTGCCAGCAGGTTCGACACCGACTCCTACAATGAGCAGTTCTTC. This translates into CASRFDTDSYNEQFF.

This clonotype has just a few counts. CDR3: CASSLAGSRGNEQFF. CDR3 DNA sequence: TGTGCCAGCAGTTTAGCCGGGTCGAGGGGCAATGAGCAGTTCTTC. This sequence joins TRBV12-3 or TRBV12-4 and TRBJ2-1, with D possibly being TRBD1 or TRBD2 (5 bases each). Trimming removed 0 bases at V and 6 bases at J, with 12 bases between. The CDR3 totals 15 residues.